Below are 4 T cell receptor beta chains sequenced from a single sample in a study of cytomegalovirus exposure and HLA in healthy donors. Clones were sequenced by immunoSEQ multiplex PCR, and TCRdb holds only the in-frame ones, with some missing. The sample contains about 220,000 clones, about 83% of which appear only once. Sequencing was done on a sample of PBMCs. The receptors originated from a man aged 18 to 29 in good health and CMV-seronegative.

The CDR3 DNA reads TGCAGCGTTGGGTTACGGTCCTACGAGCAGTACTTC. It encodes CSVGLRSYEQYF. J is TRBJ2-7 and V is TRBV29-1; no reliable D call. The V end was cut by 4 bases, the J end by 1 base, with 8 bases between. Germline assignment: CDR1 SQVTM and CDR2 ANQGSEA. The CDR3 sequence is 12 residues long.

J is TRBJ2-1 and V is TRBV4-1; tentatively, D is TRBD2 (6 bases). This CDR3 has 13 amino acids. Germline V gives CDR1 MGHRA, CDR2 YSYEKL. Trimming removed 3 bases at V and 6 bases at J, with 9 bases between. CDR3 in amino acids: CASSHVGGNEQFF. CDR3 coding DNA: TGCGCCAGCAGCCATGTGGGGGGCAATGAGCAGTTCTTC.

This chain connects TRBV20-1 to TRBJ2-5, with D perhaps matching TRBD2 (6 bases). Deletions cut 7 bases from V and 7 bases from J, with 13 bases between. The CDR3 consists of 11 residues. Looked up from germline, CDR1 is DFQATT and CDR2 is SNEGSKA (reference sequence). CDR3 region: CSEGRGATQYF. Written as DNA, the CDR3 is TGCAGTGAGGGGCGGGGAGCGACCCAGTACTTC.

The chain has TRBV10-2 and TRBJ1-1; a weak D match, TRBD1 (6 bases). CDR1 and CDR2 (germline): WSHSY, SAAADI. The V and J ends lost 6 bases and 0 bases respectively, with 14 bases between them. The CDR3 is made up of 15 amino acids. In DNA form, the CDR3 reads TGCGCCAGCAGATCCCAGGGGATCATGAACACTGAAGCTTTCTTT. It encodes CASRSQGIMNTEAFF.